This entry describes one T cell receptor (beta chain). Which antigen it targets is not known. Base-call qualities are not available, and no considerably larger clone is one nucleotide away. This sample was included in a study of blood T cell repertoires in COVID-19 (dated by TCRdb to 2020 to 2021). Study-wide context: Collaborator samples came from the United States, Italy and Spain and covered acute and convalescent phases of COVID-19. Where available, HLA class I and class II types were taken from metadata supplied by the sample provider and were not determined by assay-based typing. Samples were obtained from the ongoing ImmuneRACE study (first 160 participants) and from 1,254 subjects provided by 6 global collaborators. The dataset comprised deeply sampled blood TCRbeta repertoires from subjects exposed to, actively infected with, or recovered from COVID-19. The repertoires were made available in a free public database intended to serve as a resource for research on the immune response to SARS-CoV-2. The prospective study material was composed of cDNA or gDNA derived from T cells, B-cell-depleted T cells, or PBMCs. Sample metadata almost always included a de-identified subject ID, COVID-19 status, age in years and sex. The study at large found these results: How much clinical and demographic metadata was included differed by source and by participant, and the metadata was provided uncurated.

TCRbeta CDR3 regions were amplified from genomic DNA using the immunoSEQ Assay, a bias-controlled multiplex PCR. On the study's bioinformatics: Within the assay, amplification of reference gene primers was used to estimate how many nucleated cells each sample contained. To quantify the absolute abundance of each unique TCRbeta CDR3 rearrangement, sequence reads were collapsed and filtered. For each sample, productive Simpson clonality was calculated as the square root of Simpson's diversity index over productive rearrangements. TCRdb obtained this table from immuneACCESS and retained in-frame rearrangements with V and J assigned. These tables miss some clones; where compared with another copy, unresolved V genes account for less than half of the shortfall, and the remainder is unexplained. Clone size and V and J calls were adopted from that table, with D and trimming inferred from the DNA. The sample table shows hundreds of thousands of clones, and over 75% are seen once. The top ten constitute about 1.1% of the sample.

In the prospective study, participants were roughly 18 to 100 years old, resided in approximately 25 geographic areas of the United States, and were enrolled through a virtual design. Cohort assignment in the prospective study relied on participant-reported clinical history from a screening survey and a study questionnaire. For ImmuneRACE Cohort 3, a participant was defined as recovered based on two consecutive negative NP/OP PCR tests, clearance by a healthcare professional, or resolution of symptoms. In the prospective study, mobile phlebotomists collected whole blood, serum and a nasopharyngeal or oropharyngeal swab from each participant. Participants in the prospective study had the option to provide additional blood draws and questionnaires over a 2-month period. Prospective study blood samples were shipped either frozen or at room temperature before DNA extraction. The CDR3 has 17 amino acids, counting the end cysteine and phenylalanine. The CDR3 DNA has 51 bases and is translated from base 1. From a lookup of the germline V gene, CDR1 and CDR2 are MDHEN and SYDVKM. V was cut back by 3 bases and J by 8 bases, leaving a gap of 20 bases between them.

The chain is encoded by TRBV28 joined to TRBJ1-6, and the D gene may be TRBD1, 5 bases matching. The sample was PBMCs or T cells enriched from blood (not recorded which). This clonotype originated in a young man who had recovered from COVID-19. The sequenced DNA: TGTGCCAGCAGTTTGACATTTAGGGTAGGGGCCGATTCACCCCTCCACTTT. Translated, this gives CASSLTFRVGADSPLHF.